The clone carrying this T cell receptor beta chain has more than one count but fewer than ten. Its cognate antigen is unknown. The PCR was carried out with 60 Vbeta primers and 13 Jbeta primers. Sequencing was performed with immunoSEQ multiplex PCR; in TCRdb, only in-frame clones are kept and a portion is missing. This sample has fewer than 150,000 clones; around 75% occur once, and the top ten carry about 3%. CDR1 is MGHRA and CDR2 is YSYEKL in the germline V gene. With 1 base clipped from V and 1 base from J, the junction kept 4 bases outside the gene matches. The CDR3 has 15 residues. The data belong to a study of cytomegalovirus exposure and HLA in healthy donors. Regarding the study as a whole: What was likely a sequencing artifact was a cluster of highly shared sequence variants.

The chain is built from TRBV4-1 and TRBJ2-7, with TRBD1 matching 7 bases. The source of this sequence is a man younger than 45 in good health and CMV-seronegative. Sequencing was done on a sample of PBMCs. The CDR3 coding sequence is TGCGCCAGCAGCCAAGGACAGGGTAGTTCCTACGAGCAGTACTTC. Translation: CASSQGQGSSYEQYF.